The rows below give T cell receptor beta chains drawn from one sample of a study of T-cell reconstitution after alpha-beta-depleted transplantation in children. TCRdb re-analysed the PCR reads in MiXCR, keeping a single row per CDR3 protein. The sample comprises 80,000 or so distinct CDR3 sequences, 13% to 15% of which are singletons, and about 26% rests with the top ten. Sequenced material: PBMCs, mostly from graft donor cells, taken 180 days after TCRalphabeta/CD19-depleted stem cell transplant. The receptors here all came from a male patient aged 2 to 10 who had a stem cell transplant for acute lymphoblastic leukemia, so the T cells may come from the graft donor. CDR3s include the opening cysteine and the closing phenylalanine or tryptophan. The order of the fields is D gene, J gene, clone size, V gene, CDR3 protein, CDR3 DNA. A D gene is named only where the DNA matches it firmly. Not every row has a clone size; where given, it reads once, few, many or a size class.

d_call: .
j_call: TRBJ2-3
clone_size: .
v_call: TRBV27
cdr3_aa: CASSFRGAWGTDTQYF
cdr3_nt: TGTGCCAGCAGTTTCCGTGGGGCGTGGGGCACAGATACGCAGTATTTT

d_call: .
j_call: TRBJ2-7
clone_size: .
v_call: TRBV4-2
cdr3_aa: CASSQDHGAYEQYF
cdr3_nt: TGTGCCAGCAGCCAAGATCACGGCGCCTACGAGCAGTACTTC

d_call: TRBD1
j_call: TRBJ2-5
clone_size: .
v_call: TRBV7-2
cdr3_aa: CASSQGAEETQYF
cdr3_nt: TGTGCCAGCAGCCAGGGGGCCGAAGAGACCCAGTACTTC

d_call: TRBD2
j_call: TRBJ2-4
clone_size: .
v_call: TRBV20-1
cdr3_aa: CSVPLSPAGGGKNIQYF
cdr3_nt: TGCAGTGTCCCCCTTAGCCCGGCGGGGGGAGGCAAAAACATTCAGTACTTC

d_call: .
j_call: TRBJ1-2
clone_size: few
v_call: TRBV15
cdr3_aa: CATSRDGGPGGYTF
cdr3_nt: TGTGCCACCAGCAGAGATGGGGGTCCGGGGGGCTACACCTTC

d_call: .
j_call: TRBJ1-4
clone_size: many
v_call: TRBV9
cdr3_aa: CASSVGGDGNEKLFF
cdr3_nt: TGTGCCAGCAGCGTAGGAGGGGACGGGAATGAAAAACTGTTTTTT

d_call: .
j_call: TRBJ1-5
clone_size: .
v_call: TRBV6-5
cdr3_aa: CASSYSSDSGSNQPQHF
cdr3_nt: TGTGCCAGCAGTTACTCTTCGGACAGTGGGAGCAATCAGCCCCAGCATTTT

d_call: .
j_call: TRBJ2-3
clone_size: many
v_call: TRBV7-2
cdr3_aa: CASSLAGGPSDTQYF
cdr3_nt: TGTGCCAGCAGCTTAGCGGGGGGCCCCTCAGATACGCAGTATTTT

d_call: .
j_call: TRBJ2-4
clone_size: .
v_call: TRBV5-1
cdr3_aa: CASSLGLAKNIQYF
cdr3_nt: TGCGCCAGCAGCTTGGGACTAGCCAAAAACATTCAGTACTTC

d_call: .
j_call: TRBJ2-7
clone_size: .
v_call: TRBV27
cdr3_aa: CASSLSRTIPYEQYF
cdr3_nt: TGTGCCAGCAGTCTCTCGAGGACTATCCCCTACGAGCAGTACTTC

d_call: .
j_call: TRBJ1-1
clone_size: .
v_call: TRBV29-1
cdr3_aa: CSARGLMNTEAFF
cdr3_nt: TGCAGCGCTCGGGGCTTAATGAACACTGAAGCTTTCTTT

d_call: TRBD1
j_call: TRBJ2-5
clone_size: many
v_call: TRBV12-3/TRBV12-4
cdr3_aa: CASSPNRGRTETQYF
cdr3_nt: TGTGCCAGCAGTCCTAACAGGGGGCGAACGGAGACCCAGTACTTC

d_call: .
j_call: TRBJ2-1
clone_size: few
v_call: TRBV27
cdr3_aa: CASSLRSGEQFF
cdr3_nt: TGTGCCAGCAGTTTACGAAGTGGTGAGCAGTTCTTC

d_call: .
j_call: TRBJ1-5
clone_size: .
v_call: TRBV3-1
cdr3_aa: CASSQDLDWRVRYQPQHF
cdr3_nt: TGTGCCAGCAGCCAAGATCTTGACTGGAGGGTACGCTATCAGCCCCAGCATTTT

d_call: TRBD2
j_call: TRBJ2-7
clone_size: few
v_call: TRBV20-1
cdr3_aa: CSARVSGTWEQYF
cdr3_nt: TGCAGTGCTAGAGTCAGCGGGACCTGGGAGCAGTACTTC

d_call: TRBD1
j_call: TRBJ1-5
clone_size: few
v_call: TRBV20-1
cdr3_aa: CSATWTGGYSNQPQHF
cdr3_nt: TGCAGTGCTACCTGGACAGGGGGATATAGCAATCAGCCCCAGCATTTT

d_call: .
j_call: TRBJ2-2
clone_size: many
v_call: TRBV12-3/TRBV12-4
cdr3_aa: CASSLLRGIGTGELFF
cdr3_nt: TGTGCCAGCAGTTTATTGCGCGGGATTGGAACCGGGGAGCTGTTTTTT

d_call: TRBD1
j_call: TRBJ1-2
clone_size: few
v_call: TRBV7-2
cdr3_aa: CASSFRSRDRGNGYTF
cdr3_nt: TGTGCCAGCAGCTTCCGATCCCGGGACAGGGGGAATGGCTACACCTTC

d_call: TRBD1
j_call: TRBJ1-4
clone_size: few
v_call: TRBV5-5
cdr3_aa: CASSFRTGDKLFF
cdr3_nt: TGTGCCAGCAGCTTTCGAACAGGGGATAAACTGTTTTTT

d_call: TRBD1
j_call: TRBJ2-2
clone_size: once
v_call: TRBV5-6
cdr3_aa: CASRGQGGTGELFF
cdr3_nt: TGTGCCAGCAGGGGACAGGGAGGCACCGGGGAGCTGTTTTTT

d_call: .
j_call: TRBJ2-3
clone_size: .
v_call: TRBV10-3
cdr3_aa: CASQRAEKADTQYF
cdr3_nt: TGTGCCAGCCAAAGGGCGGAGAAGGCGGATACGCAGTATTTT

d_call: .
j_call: TRBJ1-1
clone_size: few
v_call: TRBV27
cdr3_aa: CASSFSRRLVAFF
cdr3_nt: TGTGCCAGCAGTTTTTCCCGGAGGTTGGTCGCTTTCTTT

d_call: .
j_call: TRBJ2-3
clone_size: medium-sized
v_call: TRBV10-1
cdr3_aa: CASSKAASADTQYF
cdr3_nt: TGCGCCAGCAGTAAGGCGGCTAGCGCAGATACGCAGTATTTT

d_call: .
j_call: TRBJ2-6
clone_size: once
v_call: TRBV27
cdr3_aa: CASSLSGNSGANVLTF
cdr3_nt: TGTGCCAGCAGTTTGAGTGGTAATTCTGGGGCCAACGTCCTGACTTTC

d_call: .
j_call: TRBJ2-7
clone_size: .
v_call: TRBV6-5
cdr3_aa: CASSYARDHIYEQYF
cdr3_nt: TGTGCCAGCAGTTACGCCAGGGACCACATCTACGAGCAGTACTTC

d_call: TRBD1
j_call: TRBJ2-6
clone_size: .
v_call: TRBV6-1
cdr3_aa: CASSERTGTALFGANVLTF
cdr3_nt: TGTGCCAGCAGTGAAAGGACCGGGACAGCTCTCTTTGGGGCCAACGTCCTGACTTTC

d_call: .
j_call: TRBJ1-2
clone_size: .
v_call: TRBV25-1
cdr3_aa: CASSDSHLDGYTF
cdr3_nt: TGTGCCAGCAGTGATTCCCACCTGGATGGCTACACCTTC

d_call: TRBD1
j_call: TRBJ2-3
clone_size: .
v_call: TRBV24-1
cdr3_aa: CATGPRGRPDTQYF
cdr3_nt: TGTGCCACAGGGCCCAGGGGGCGCCCAGATACGCAGTATTTT

d_call: TRBD2
j_call: TRBJ2-1
clone_size: few
v_call: TRBV7-2
cdr3_aa: CASSSFLTSVYNEQFF
cdr3_nt: TGTGCCAGCAGCTCTTTCCTCACTAGCGTCTACAATGAGCAGTTCTTC

d_call: .
j_call: TRBJ2-7
clone_size: many
v_call: TRBV5-1
cdr3_aa: CASSPLGEREQYF
cdr3_nt: TGCGCCAGCAGCCCCTTGGGGGAAAGGGAGCAGTACTTC

d_call: .
j_call: TRBJ2-1
clone_size: .
v_call: TRBV6-2/TRBV6-3
cdr3_aa: CASSYWEGAYNEQFF
cdr3_nt: TGTGCCAGCAGTTATTGGGAGGGGGCCTACAATGAGCAGTTCTTC

d_call: TRBD1
j_call: TRBJ2-5
clone_size: many
v_call: TRBV6-5
cdr3_aa: CASSYVYRGAGETQYF
cdr3_nt: TGTGCCAGCAGTTACGTATACAGGGGGGCGGGGGAGACCCAGTACTTC

d_call: .
j_call: TRBJ1-1
clone_size: .
v_call: TRBV12-3/TRBV12-4
cdr3_aa: CATEGWAGTEAFF
cdr3_nt: TGTGCCACCGAAGGTTGGGCAGGCACTGAAGCTTTCTTT

d_call: .
j_call: TRBJ2-3
clone_size: few
v_call: TRBV7-2
cdr3_aa: CASSLNPIGTDTQYF
cdr3_nt: TGTGCCAGCAGCTTAAACCCTATAGGGACAGATACGCAGTATTTT

d_call: .
j_call: TRBJ2-7
clone_size: few
v_call: TRBV6-1
cdr3_aa: CASRRLRLGGYEQYF
cdr3_nt: TGTGCCAGCAGACGACTTAGGCTAGGGGGCTACGAGCAGTACTTC

d_call: .
j_call: TRBJ2-3
clone_size: many
v_call: TRBV4-2
cdr3_aa: CASSQDERGTDTQYF
cdr3_nt: TGTGCCAGCAGCCAAGATGAGCGGGGCACAGATACGCAGTATTTT

d_call: .
j_call: TRBJ2-5
clone_size: many
v_call: TRBV12-3/TRBV12-4
cdr3_aa: CASTHLGETQYF
cdr3_nt: TGTGCCAGCACCCACTTGGGGGAGACCCAGTACTTC

d_call: .
j_call: TRBJ2-7
clone_size: .
v_call: TRBV27
cdr3_aa: CASSLTGVRYEQYF
cdr3_nt: TGTGCCAGCAGTTTAACGGGGGTCCGCTACGAGCAGTACTTC

d_call: .
j_call: TRBJ1-5
clone_size: .
v_call: TRBV28
cdr3_aa: CASSSPGFWDQPQHF
cdr3_nt: TGTGCCAGCAGCTCCCCAGGGTTTTGGGATCAGCCCCAGCATTTT

d_call: .
j_call: TRBJ2-3
clone_size: few
v_call: TRBV5-1
cdr3_aa: CASSLAVRSTDTQYF
cdr3_nt: TGCGCCAGCAGCTTGGCAGTCAGGAGCACAGATACGCAGTATTTT

d_call: .
j_call: TRBJ2-7
clone_size: many
v_call: TRBV4-2
cdr3_aa: CASSQEVRRGEQYF
cdr3_nt: TGTGCCAGCAGCCAAGAAGTCCGGCGGGGAGAGCAGTACTTC

d_call: TRBD1
j_call: TRBJ1-6
clone_size: .
v_call: TRBV10-2
cdr3_aa: CASSDQGRQGRNSPLHF
cdr3_nt: TGCGCCAGCAGTGACCAAGGAAGACAGGGACGGAATTCACCCCTCCACTTT

d_call: .
j_call: TRBJ1-6
clone_size: .
v_call: TRBV7-9
cdr3_aa: CASSIGVGGGNSPLHF
cdr3_nt: TGTGCCAGCAGCATAGGGGTAGGGGGTGGTAATTCACCCCTCCACTTT

d_call: TRBD1
j_call: TRBJ1-2
clone_size: .
v_call: TRBV7-2
cdr3_aa: CASSLAKGGYTAGYTF
cdr3_nt: TGTGCCAGCAGCTTAGCGAAAGGGGGCTACACGGCTGGCTACACCTTC

d_call: TRBD2
j_call: TRBJ2-3
clone_size: many
v_call: TRBV12-3/TRBV12-4
cdr3_aa: CASSGRVLRETSTDTQYF
cdr3_nt: TGTGCCAGCTCCGGCCGGGTTTTGCGGGAGACAAGCACAGATACGCAGTATTTT

d_call: .
j_call: TRBJ1-1
clone_size: .
v_call: TRBV27
cdr3_aa: CASSSHPSNTEAFF
cdr3_nt: TGTGCCAGCAGCTCACACCCTTCGAACACTGAAGCTTTCTTT

d_call: .
j_call: TRBJ2-3
clone_size: .
v_call: TRBV19
cdr3_aa: CASSTNRVVDTQYF
cdr3_nt: TGTGCCAGTAGTACCAACAGGGTGGTAGATACGCAGTATTTT

d_call: .
j_call: TRBJ2-7
clone_size: .
v_call: TRBV28
cdr3_aa: CASSFGDYEQYF
cdr3_nt: TGTGCCAGCAGTTTTGGGGACTACGAGCAGTACTTC

d_call: TRBD1
j_call: TRBJ2-7
clone_size: .
v_call: TRBV4-2
cdr3_aa: CASSQVDRDLNEQYF
cdr3_nt: TGTGCCAGCAGCCAGGTGGACAGGGATCTCAACGAGCAGTACTTC